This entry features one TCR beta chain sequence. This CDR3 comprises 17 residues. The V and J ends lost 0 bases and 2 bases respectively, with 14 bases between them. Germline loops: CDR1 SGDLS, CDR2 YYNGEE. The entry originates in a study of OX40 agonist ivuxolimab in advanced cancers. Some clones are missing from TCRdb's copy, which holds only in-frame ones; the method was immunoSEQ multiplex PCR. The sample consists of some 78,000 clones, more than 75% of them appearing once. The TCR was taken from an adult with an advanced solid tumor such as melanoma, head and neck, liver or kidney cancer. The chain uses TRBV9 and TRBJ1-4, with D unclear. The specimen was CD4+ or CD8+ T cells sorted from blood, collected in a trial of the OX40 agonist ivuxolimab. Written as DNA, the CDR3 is TGTGCCAGCAGCGTAGGAATAAGGGAAGATACTAATGAAAAACTGTTTTTT. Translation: CASSVGIREDTNEKLFF.